One and the same sample provided the 18 T cell receptor beta chains below, sequenced in a study of long-term antiretroviral therapy in people with HIV. Samples were assayed with immunoSEQ v3.0 at survey level. Measured with immunoSEQ multiplex PCR; TCRdb has only the in-frame clones, and not every one. Among roughly 13,000 clones listed, 60% to 80% were seen once. Sample: unsorted PBMCs, taken 1.3 years after starting antiretroviral therapy. All receptors come from a woman under 30 with HIV.

The rearrangement links TRBV7-8 to TRBJ2-3; no definite D call. V dropped 5 bases and J dropped 0 bases, with 12 bases sitting between them. CDR1 is SGHVS and CDR2 is FQNEAQ in the germline V gene. The CDR3 sequence is 15 residues long. The CDR3 bases are TGTGCCAGCAGCAAACCTAGGTTTAGCACAGATACGCAGTATTTT. It is translated as CASSKPRFSTDTQYF.

The chain carries TRBV7-9 and TRBJ2-3, with D perhaps matching TRBD1 (5 bases). V was clipped by 6 bases and J by 5 bases, with 18 bases between them. CDR3 length: 15 residues. The germline gives CDR1 SEHNR, CDR2 FQNEAQ (reference sequence). The CDR3 region is CASRLGADGRDTQYF. As DNA, the CDR3 is TGTGCCAGCAGGCTAGGGGCTGACGGGCGAGATACGCAGTATTTT.

The chain employs TRBV5-1 and TRBJ2-1; D remains unclear. CDR3 size: 15 residues. CDR1 SGHRS and CDR2 YFSETQ come from the germline V gene. Trimming took 7 bases from V and 0 from J, leaving 14 bases between them. The CDR3 loop is CASRPPDGSYNEQFF. CDR3 DNA sequence: TGCGCCAGCCGACCCCCTGACGGCTCCTACAATGAGCAGTTCTTC.

This clone turned up a few times. V usage is TRBV4-1 and J usage is TRBJ2-7, with D perhaps TRBD1 or TRBD2 (5 bases each). Trimming pared 0 bases from V and 3 bases from J, leaving 12 bases between. CDR1 MGHRA and CDR2 YSYEKL come from the germline V gene. This CDR3 region has 15 residues. CDR3 nucleotides: TGCGCCAGCAGCCAAGAGCCGGGACCCCACTACGAGCAGTACTTC. Translated: CASSQEPGPHYEQYF.

The chain carries TRBV29-1 and TRBJ1-1, with no clear D. CDR1 is SQVTM and CDR2 is ANQGSEA in the germline V gene. The CDR3 length is 15 residues. Trimming left V 4 bases short and J 2 bases short, with 17 bases between. The DNA for the CDR3 is TGCAGCGTTGCCAGATCAAGGACCCTCAACACTGAAGCTTTCTTT. Translation: CSVARSRTLNTEAFF.

This clone was observed a handful of times. The chain uses TRBV7-9 and TRBJ1-2; D possibly corresponds to TRBD1 (5 bases). V was clipped by 3 bases and J by 6 bases, with 8 bases between them. Per the germline V gene, CDR1 is SEHNR and CDR2 is FQNEAQ (reference sequence). The CDR3 consists of 12 residues. The CDR3 reads CASSLGGNGYTF. The CDR3 nucleotides are TGTGCCAGCAGCTTGGGGGGGAATGGCTACACCTTC.

This sequence joins TRBV11-1 and TRBJ1-3; the D gene is possibly TRBD1 (5 bases). The V end was cut by 5 bases, the J end by 0 bases, with 11 bases between. Germline V gene data show CDR1 as SGHAT and CDR2 as FQDESV (reference sequence). There are 15 residues in the CDR3. The DNA of the CDR3 is TGTGCCAGCAGCCCCAGACAGCACTCTGGAAACACCATATATTTT. Its protein product is CASSPRQHSGNTIYF.

This clone was recorded a few times. The chain couples TRBV30 to TRBJ1-2, with 8 bases matching TRBD1. Germline V gene data show CDR1 as GTSNPN and CDR2 as SVGIG (reference sequence). Trimming took 8 bases from V and 5 from J; bases not matched to a gene: 4. This CDR3 spans 11 amino acids. As DNA, the CDR3 is TGTGCCGAGGGACAGGCTTATGGCTACACCTTC. It encodes CAEGQAYGYTF.

V gene TRBV4-1 combines with J gene TRBJ2-1; possibly TRBD2 for D (5 bases). This CDR3 is 17 amino acids long. V was trimmed by 0 bases and J by 0 bases, leaving 12 bases between them. Germline V gene data show CDR1 as MGHRA and CDR2 as YSYEKL. The CDR3 nucleotides read TGCGCCAGCAGCCAAGAAGAGGAGGCCGGCTCCTACAATGAGCAGTTCTTC. It codes for CASSQEEEAGSYNEQFF.

This clone was counted a few times. The V gene is TRBV7-2, the J gene TRBJ1-4; D gene unclear. Germline CDR1 SGHTA, CDR2 FQGNSA. Trimming took off 6 bases at V and 8 bases at J, with 10 bases between the two ends. This CDR3 spans 12 amino acids. The CDR3 reads CASSWGREKLFF. CDR3 nucleotides: TGTGCCAGCAGTTGGGGTCGGGAAAAACTGTTTTTT.

This chain connects TRBV5-1 to TRBJ2-2; TRBD2 matches 7 bases. The V gene end was trimmed by 6 bases and the J gene end by 1 base; junction bases not matched to a gene: 3. The length of the CDR3 is 14 residues. Per germline, CDR1 SGHRS and CDR2 YFSETQ. Here the CDR3 reads CASTGGGNTGELFF. The CDR3 nucleotides read TGCGCCAGCACCGGCGGGGGGAACACCGGGGAGCTGTTTTTT.

The DNA of the CDR3 is TGTGCCACCCGACGGGGAGGCACAGATACGCAGTATTTT. It translates to CATRRGGTDTQYF. The V call is TRBV28, the J call TRBJ2-3, with D perhaps matching TRBD2 (5 bases). CDR3 length equals 13 residues. Germline V gene data show CDR1 as MDHEN and CDR2 as SYDVKM. Trimming removed 10 bases at V and 1 base at J, with 12 bases between.

The V call is TRBV27, the J call TRBJ1-5; 9 bases align to TRBD1. CDR1 is MNHEY and CDR2 is SMNVEV in the germline V gene (reference sequence). This CDR3 is 15 amino acids long. V lost 8 bases, J lost 6 bases, and 11 bases stayed unmatched. The CDR3 DNA reads TGTGCCAGCGGGACGGGACAGGGATCATTTCAGCCCCAGCATTTT. It encodes CASGTGQGSFQPQHF.

This clone was counted a few times. J is TRBJ1-6 and V is TRBV10-3, with D perhaps TRBD1 (6 bases). In germline, CDR1 is ENHRY, CDR2 SYGVKD. V lost 6 bases and J lost 10, with 16 bases in between. CDR3 length: 14 amino acids. The CDR3 spells CAIRAQGERSPLHF. The CDR3, as DNA: TGTGCCATCAGGGCACAGGGTGAGAGGTCACCCCTCCACTTT.

V and J are TRBV6-9 and TRBJ1-2; D call uncertain. The CDR3 consists of 15 residues. Per the germline V gene, CDR1 is MNHGY and CDR2 is SVAAGI. The germline V and J ends were trimmed by 4 bases and 7 bases, with 19 bases remaining between them. This chain's CDR3 is CASSSGLDPPGGYTF. The CDR3 DNA reads as TGTGCCAGCAGTTCGGGTCTTGACCCGCCCGGTGGCTACACCTTC.

The chain links TRBV7-9 to TRBJ2-1; TRBD2 aligns across 12 bases. Looked up from germline, CDR1 is SEHNR and CDR2 is FQNEAQ (reference sequence). After removal of 4 bases from V and 8 bases from J, the junction contained 3 bases not matched to a gene. The CDR3 sequence is 14 residues long. The CDR3 DNA follows: TGTGCCAGCAGCTCTAGCGGGAGGGGGTATGAGCAGTTCTTC. Protein: CASSSSGRGYEQFF.

The chain uses TRBV29-1 and TRBJ1-3; D is unclear. V shed 7 bases and J shed 3 bases, with 10 bases lying between them. The CDR3 spans 12 residues. Germline lookup yields CDR1 SQVTM and CDR2 ANQGSEA. The CDR3 region is CSGTENGNTIYF. In DNA form, the CDR3 reads TGCAGCGGTACAGAGAATGGAAACACCATATATTTT.

This clone was detected a few times. The rearrangement uses TRBV5-4 and TRBJ1-1; D uncertain. Germline V gene data show CDR1 as SGHNT and CDR2 as YYREEE (reference sequence). The CDR3 totals 15 residues. The V end lost 0 bases, the J end lost 8 bases, and 17 bases lay between the germline ends. In DNA form, the CDR3 reads TGTGCCAGCAGCTTGGCCTCGGAGGTTGGATCCGAAGCTTTCTTT. This sequence encodes CASSLASEVGSEAFF.